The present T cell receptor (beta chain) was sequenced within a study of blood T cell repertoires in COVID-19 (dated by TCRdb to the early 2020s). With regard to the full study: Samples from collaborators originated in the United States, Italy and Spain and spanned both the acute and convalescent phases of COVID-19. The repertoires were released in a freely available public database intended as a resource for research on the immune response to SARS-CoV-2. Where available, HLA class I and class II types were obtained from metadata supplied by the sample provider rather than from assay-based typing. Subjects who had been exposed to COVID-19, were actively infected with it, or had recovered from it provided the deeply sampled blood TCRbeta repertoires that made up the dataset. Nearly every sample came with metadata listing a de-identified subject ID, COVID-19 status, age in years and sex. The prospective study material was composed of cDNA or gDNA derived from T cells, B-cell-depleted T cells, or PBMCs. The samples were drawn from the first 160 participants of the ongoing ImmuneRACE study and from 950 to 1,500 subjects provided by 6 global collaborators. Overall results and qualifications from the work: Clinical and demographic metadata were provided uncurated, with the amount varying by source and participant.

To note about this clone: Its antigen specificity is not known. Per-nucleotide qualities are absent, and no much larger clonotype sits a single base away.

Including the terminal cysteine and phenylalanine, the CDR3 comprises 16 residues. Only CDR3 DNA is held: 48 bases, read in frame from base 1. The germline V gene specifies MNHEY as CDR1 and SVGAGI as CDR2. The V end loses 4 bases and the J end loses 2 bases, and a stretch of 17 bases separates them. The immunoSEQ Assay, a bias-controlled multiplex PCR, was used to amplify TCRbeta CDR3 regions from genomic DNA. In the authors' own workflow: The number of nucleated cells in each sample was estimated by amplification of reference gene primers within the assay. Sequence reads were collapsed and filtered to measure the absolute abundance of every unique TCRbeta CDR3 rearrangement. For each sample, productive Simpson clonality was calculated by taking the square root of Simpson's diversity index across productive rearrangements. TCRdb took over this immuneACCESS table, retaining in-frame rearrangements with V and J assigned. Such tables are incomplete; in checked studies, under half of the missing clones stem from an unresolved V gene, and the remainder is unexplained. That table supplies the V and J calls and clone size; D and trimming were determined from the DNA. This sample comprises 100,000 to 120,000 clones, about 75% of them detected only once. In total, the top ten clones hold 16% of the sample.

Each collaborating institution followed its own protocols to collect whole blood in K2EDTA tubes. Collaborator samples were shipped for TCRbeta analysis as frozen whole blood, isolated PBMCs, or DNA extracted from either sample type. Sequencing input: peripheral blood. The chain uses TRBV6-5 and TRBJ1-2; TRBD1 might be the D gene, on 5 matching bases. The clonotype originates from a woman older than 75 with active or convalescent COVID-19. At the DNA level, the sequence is TGTGCCAGCAGTTTAGAGAGACCGGGGGAGAACTATGGCTACACCTTC. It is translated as CASSLERPGENYGYTF.